This record concerns one TCR beta chain sequence. The antigen is unknown. These data come from a study of T-cell memory formation after mild COVID-19. Overall study results and limits: The finding that pre-infection memory included some responding clones suggested that cross-reactive memory joined.

The CDR3 is 12 residues long. V was clipped by 3 bases and J by 6 bases, with 8 bases between them. Using constant-segment primers, 5'RACE produced TCR alpha and TCR beta cDNA libraries carrying sample barcodes and UMIs. TCRdb re-called the 5' RACE reads with MiXCR, one entry per CDR3 protein. The repertoire includes some 280,000 distinct CDR3 sequences, 15% to 20% of them detected once, and 20% to 25% sits in the top ten. The chain uses TRBV12-3 or TRBV12-4 and TRBJ2-5; D not certain. The material sequenced was PBMCs or a T cell subset sorted from them (not recorded which). The source is a man aged 18 to 29 who had mild COVID-19 (a few samples of this study predate the infection). Cell type and time point are not known. The CDR3 protein is CASSFPSQTQYF. The CDR3 coding sequence is TGTGCCAGCAGTTTCCCATCGCAGACCCAGTACTTC.